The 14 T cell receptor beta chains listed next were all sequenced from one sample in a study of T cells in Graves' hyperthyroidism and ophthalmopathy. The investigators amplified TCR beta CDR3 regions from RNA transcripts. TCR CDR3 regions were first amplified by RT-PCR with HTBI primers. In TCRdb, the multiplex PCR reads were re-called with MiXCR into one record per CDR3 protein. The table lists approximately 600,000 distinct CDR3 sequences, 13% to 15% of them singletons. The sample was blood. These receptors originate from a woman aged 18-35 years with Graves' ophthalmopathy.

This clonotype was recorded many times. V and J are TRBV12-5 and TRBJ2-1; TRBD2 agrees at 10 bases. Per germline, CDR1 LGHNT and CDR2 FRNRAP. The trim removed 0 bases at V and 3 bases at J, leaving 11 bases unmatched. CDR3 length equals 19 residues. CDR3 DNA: TGTGCTAGTGGTTTGGTACTTCCCCTAGCGGGAGCGGTCTACAATGAGCAGTTCTTC. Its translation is CASGLVLPLAGAVYNEQFF.

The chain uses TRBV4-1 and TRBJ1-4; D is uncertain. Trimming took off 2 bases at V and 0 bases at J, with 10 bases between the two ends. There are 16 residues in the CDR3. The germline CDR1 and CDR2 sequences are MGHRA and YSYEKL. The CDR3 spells CASSQLLGATNEKLFF. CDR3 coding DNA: TGCGCCAGCAGCCAACTGCTAGGTGCAACTAATGAAAAACTGTTTTTT.

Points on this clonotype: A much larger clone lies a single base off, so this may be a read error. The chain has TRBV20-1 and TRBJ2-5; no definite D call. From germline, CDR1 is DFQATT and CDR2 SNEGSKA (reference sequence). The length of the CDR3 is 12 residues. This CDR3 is CGASAEWETQYF. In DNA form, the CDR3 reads TGCGGTGCTAGTGCGGAGTGGGAGACCCAGTACTTC.

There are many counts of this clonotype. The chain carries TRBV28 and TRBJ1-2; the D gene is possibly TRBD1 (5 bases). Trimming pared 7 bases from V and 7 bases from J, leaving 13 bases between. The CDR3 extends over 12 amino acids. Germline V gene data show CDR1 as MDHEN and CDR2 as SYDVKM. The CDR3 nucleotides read TGTGCCAGCACTAGGGGATGGGCTGGCTACACCTTC. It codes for CASTRGWAGYTF.

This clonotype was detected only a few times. CDR3 in DNA: TGCGCCAGCAGCCAAGCTGACAGGGGTGGGACCGGGGAGCTGTTTTTT. Translating gives CASSQADRGGTGELFF. This chain links TRBV4-3 with TRBJ2-2, with TRBD1 matching over 8 bases. The CDR3 is 16 amino acids. Germline values: CDR1 LGHNA, CDR2 YSLEER. Unmatched junction bases numbered 6, after V lost 1 base and J lost 5 bases.

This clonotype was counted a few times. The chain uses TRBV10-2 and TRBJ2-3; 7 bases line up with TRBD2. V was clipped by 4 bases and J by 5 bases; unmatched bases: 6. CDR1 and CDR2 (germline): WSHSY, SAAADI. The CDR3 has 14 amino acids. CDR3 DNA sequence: TGCGCCAGCAGTGGAGCGGGGCGGGGAGATACGCAGTATTTT. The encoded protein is CASSGAGRGDTQYF.

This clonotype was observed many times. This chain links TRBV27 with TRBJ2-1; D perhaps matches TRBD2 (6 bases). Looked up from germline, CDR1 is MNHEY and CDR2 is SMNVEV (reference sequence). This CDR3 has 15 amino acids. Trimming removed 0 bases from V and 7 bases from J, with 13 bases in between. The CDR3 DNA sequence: TGTGCCAGCAGTTTATCGGCGGCGGGGCGGAATGAGCAGTTCTTC. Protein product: CASSLSAAGRNEQFF.

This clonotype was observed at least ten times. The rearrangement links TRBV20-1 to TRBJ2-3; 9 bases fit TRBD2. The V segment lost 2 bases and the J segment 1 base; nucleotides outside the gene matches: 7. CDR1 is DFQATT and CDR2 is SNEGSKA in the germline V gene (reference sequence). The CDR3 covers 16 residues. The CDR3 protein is CSARTPRLAGTDTQYF. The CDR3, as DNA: TGCAGTGCTAGAACCCCTCGACTAGCGGGCACAGATACGCAGTATTTT.

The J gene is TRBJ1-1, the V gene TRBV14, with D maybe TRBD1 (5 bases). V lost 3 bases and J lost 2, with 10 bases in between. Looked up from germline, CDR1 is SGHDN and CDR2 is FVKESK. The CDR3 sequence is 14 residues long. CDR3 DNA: TGTGCCAGCAGCCATCTCAGGGTAAACACTGAAGCTTTCTTT. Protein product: CASSHLRVNTEAFF.

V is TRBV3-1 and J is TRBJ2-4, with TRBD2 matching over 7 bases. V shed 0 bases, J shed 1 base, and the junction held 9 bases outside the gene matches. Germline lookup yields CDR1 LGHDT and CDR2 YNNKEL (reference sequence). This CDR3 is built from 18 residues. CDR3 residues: CASSQDRGRARAKNIQYF. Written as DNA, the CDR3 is TGTGCCAGCAGCCAAGATAGAGGGAGGGCCAGGGCCAAAAACATTCAGTACTTC.

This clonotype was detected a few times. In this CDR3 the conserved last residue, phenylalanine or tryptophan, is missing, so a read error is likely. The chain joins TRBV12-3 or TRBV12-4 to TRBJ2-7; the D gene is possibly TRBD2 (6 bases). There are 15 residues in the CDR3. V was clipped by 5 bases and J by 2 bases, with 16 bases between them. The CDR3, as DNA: TGTGCCAGCAGTAGCCTGGGCGGGACCACCTACGAGCAGTACCTC. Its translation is CASSSLGGTTYEQYL.

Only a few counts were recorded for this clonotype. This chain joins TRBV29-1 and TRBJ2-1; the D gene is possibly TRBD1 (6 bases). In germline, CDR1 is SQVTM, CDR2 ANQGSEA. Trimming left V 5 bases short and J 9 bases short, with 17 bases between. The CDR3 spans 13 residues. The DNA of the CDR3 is TGCAGCGTTTCCCTCCGGGACAAAAGTGAGCAGTTCTTC. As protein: CSVSLRDKSEQFF.

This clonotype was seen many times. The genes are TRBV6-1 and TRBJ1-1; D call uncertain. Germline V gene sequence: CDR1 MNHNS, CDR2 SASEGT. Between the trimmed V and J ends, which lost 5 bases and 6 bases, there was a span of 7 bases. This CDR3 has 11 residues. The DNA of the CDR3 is TGTGCCAGCAGTAGGGAGTCTGAAGCTTTCTTT. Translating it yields CASSRESEAFF.

CDR3 bases: TGTGCCAGCAGCGTAGACCTAGCGGGAGAGGTAGATACGCAGTATTTT. It translates to CASSVDLAGEVDTQYF. The chain is built from TRBV9 and TRBJ2-3; 10 positions match TRBD2. Germline CDR1 is SGDLS and CDR2 is YYNGEE. The CDR3 consists of 16 residues. The V gene end was trimmed by 0 bases and the J gene end by 5 bases; junction bases not matched to a gene: 6. The variable domain in full, with the rest retrieved from reference TRBV9 and TRBJ2-3, is DSGVTQTPKHLITATGQRVTLRCSPRSGDLSVYWYQQSLDQGLQFLIQYYNGEERAKGNILERFSAQQFPDLHSELNLSSLELGDSALYFCASSVDLAGEVDTQYFGPGTRLTVL.